The 19 T cell receptor beta chains given below trace back to one sample, sequenced in a study of OX40 agonist ivuxolimab in advanced cancers. This table comes from immunoSEQ multiplex PCR, and its TCRdb copy is limited to in-frame clones, with some not included. The table records roughly 90,000 clones, approximately 90% of them present only once. Sample: CD4+ or CD8+ T cells sorted from blood, taken in a trial of the OX40 agonist ivuxolimab. The receptors shown here come from an adult with an advanced solid tumor such as melanoma, head and neck, liver or kidney cancer.

The V and J genes are TRBV28 and TRBJ1-2; the D gene is possibly TRBD1 (5 bases). The CDR3 spans 15 residues. Germline assignment: CDR1 MDHEN and CDR2 SYDVKM. Trimming removed 8 bases at V and 0 bases at J, with 16 bases between. CDR3: CASGTRDQANYGYTF. In nucleotides, the CDR3 is TGTGCCAGCGGCACGAGGGACCAAGCTAACTATGGCTACACCTTC.

V is TRBV7-2 and J is TRBJ1-1; D is undetermined. The length of the CDR3 is 12 residues. Between the trimmed V and J ends, which lost 7 bases and 4 bases, there was a span of 10 bases. The germline V gene has CDR1 SGHTA and CDR2 FQGNSA. The CDR3 DNA reads TGTGCCAGCACCCCCCAACGCACTGAAGCTTTCTTT. The encoded protein is CASTPQRTEAFF.

V and J are TRBV29-1 and TRBJ2-3, with 9 bases aligning to TRBD1. Germline CDR1 and CDR2: SQVTM and ANQGSEA. Trimming took 0 bases from V and 5 from J; bases not matched to a gene: 15. The CDR3 is made up of 18 amino acids. This chain's CDR3 is CSVEEGLGLQGAGDTQYF. Here the CDR3 DNA reads TGCAGCGTTGAAGAAGGGTTGGGATTACAGGGGGCGGGAGATACGCAGTATTTT.

This chain connects TRBV7-9 to TRBJ1-6; 9 bases are a match to TRBD1. Germline assignment: CDR1 SEHNR and CDR2 FQNEAQ (reference sequence). This CDR3 has 13 amino acids. Trimming cost V 5 bases and J 7 bases; bases outside gene matches: 0. In DNA, the CDR3 is TGTGCCAGCAGCGACAGGGGGAATTCACCCCTCCACTTT. Protein sequence: CASSDRGNSPLHF.

The chain recombines TRBV29-1 with TRBJ2-7; D is unresolved. The CDR3 is made up of 12 amino acids. V shed 3 bases and J shed 3 bases, with 9 bases lying between them. The V gene's germline CDR1 is SQVTM and CDR2 ANQGSEA. The DNA of the CDR3 is TGCAGCGTTGAGGGGAACGACTACGAGCAGTACTTC. Translation gives CSVEGNDYEQYF.

The chain joins TRBV7-9 to TRBJ1-1, with 8 bases matching TRBD1. Per the germline V gene, CDR1 is SEHNR and CDR2 is FQNEAQ (reference sequence). V lost 1 base, J lost 5 bases, and 3 bases stayed unmatched. The CDR3 extends over 14 amino acids. DNA of the CDR3: TGTGCCAGCAGCTTAGAGACAGGGGCGACTGAAGCTTTCTTT. It encodes CASSLETGATEAFF.

The chain uses TRBV18 and TRBJ2-7; D unresolved. The CDR3 covers 16 residues. From germline, CDR1 is KGHSH and CDR2 LQKENI. Trimming shortened V by 2 bases and J by 3 bases, and 17 bases separated the two germline ends. The CDR3 protein is CASSPGLVRAIYEQYF. The DNA of the CDR3 is TGTGCCAGCTCACCAGGATTAGTACGGGCCATCTACGAGCAGTACTTC. Full variable domain (remainder filled in from reference TRBV18 and TRBJ2-7): NAGVMQNPRHLVRRRGQEARLRCSPMKGHSHVYWYRQLPEEGLKFMVYLQKENIIDESGMPKERFSAEFPKEGPSILRIQQVVRGDSAAYFCASSPGLVRAIYEQYFGPGTRLTVT.

CDR3 amino acids: CASRQSGGPYTEAFF. Written as DNA, the CDR3 is TGTGCCAGTCGTCAATCCGGGGGACCATACACTGAAGCTTTCTTT. V usage is TRBV19 and J usage is TRBJ1-1; TRBD1 might be the D (5 bases). V lost 8 bases and J lost 3, with 19 bases in between. The CDR3 runs to 15 residues. The V gene's germline CDR1 is LNHDA and CDR2 SQIVND (reference sequence).

A few counts support this clone. The J gene is TRBJ1-1, the V gene TRBV6-1; TRBD1 matches 8 bases. The CDR3 is 14 amino acids. Germline lookup yields CDR1 MNHNS and CDR2 SASEGT. The trim removed 4 bases at V and 8 bases at J, leaving 9 bases unmatched. In DNA, the CDR3 is TGTGCCAGCAGTGTCGGACAGGGAGGAGCCGAAGCTTTCTTT. Residues: CASSVGQGGAEAFF.

The chain combines TRBV28 with TRBJ1-6; TRBD1 matches 8 bases. CDR1 and CDR2 from the germline V gene are MDHEN and SYDVKM. V lost 10 bases to trimming and J lost 9 bases; unmatched junction nucleotides: 5. CDR3 length: 12 residues. DNA for the CDR3: TGTGCCACCGGACAGGGTGTTTCACCCCTCCACTTT. This sequence encodes CATGQGVSPLHF.

V usage is TRBV19 and J usage is TRBJ2-5; possible D gene TRBD1, 6 bases. Per germline, CDR1 LNHDA and CDR2 SQIVND (reference sequence). The V end lost 5 bases, the J end lost 2 bases, and 15 bases lay between the germline ends. The CDR3 contains 15 residues. CDR3 nucleotide sequence: TGTGCCAGTAGTGCCCGACCGGGACAACAAGAGACCCAGTACTTC. This translates into CASSARPGQQETQYF.

The sample holds one count of this clone. V usage is TRBV6-5 and J usage is TRBJ2-5; D is unresolved. The length of the CDR3 is 13 residues. Germline lookup yields CDR1 MNHEY and CDR2 SVGAGI. V dropped 2 bases and J dropped 5 bases, with 9 bases sitting between them. The CDR3 loop is CASSYPGLETQYF. CDR3 nucleotides: TGTGCCAGCAGTTACCCTGGGCTGGAGACCCAGTACTTC.

The chain combines TRBV10-3 with TRBJ1-1, with D tentatively TRBD1 (6 bases). Per germline, CDR1 ENHRY and CDR2 SYGVKD. This CDR3 has 15 amino acids. Trimming removed 0 bases at V and 5 bases at J, with 13 bases between. CDR3 region: CAISESTGTGTEAFF. The CDR3 bases are TGTGCCATCAGTGAGTCCACAGGGACGGGGACTGAAGCTTTCTTT.

Here the CDR3 reads CASSLQIGGTEAFF. The CDR3 DNA is TGTGCCAGCAGCCTTCAGATTGGGGGCACTGAAGCTTTCTTT. The chain combines TRBV9 with TRBJ1-1, with D possibly being TRBD1 (5 bases). Trimming shortened V by 4 bases and J by 4 bases, and 14 bases separated the two germline ends. This CDR3 has 14 amino acids. Germline loops: CDR1 SGDLS, CDR2 YYNGEE.

This clone was recorded only once. The chain carries TRBV6-5 and TRBJ1-6; TRBD1 agrees at 7 bases. The CDR3 totals 15 residues. Germline CDR1 MNHEY, CDR2 SVGAGI. J was trimmed by 3 bases and V by 10 bases; bases with no gene match: 9. This CDR3 is CATLAGGNYNSPLHF. The CDR3 DNA reads TGTGCCACCCTGGCAGGGGGAAACTATAATTCACCCCTCCACTTT.

The rearrangement uses TRBV2 and TRBJ2-1, with TRBD1 matching over 7 bases. The CDR3 runs 14 residues. J was trimmed by 2 bases and V by 4 bases; bases with no gene match: 2. Germline values: CDR1 SNHLY, CDR2 FYNNEI. CDR3 in DNA: TGTGCCAGCAGTGCGGGACAGCCCTACAATGAGCAGTTCTTC. The encoded protein is CASSAGQPYNEQFF.

This chain links TRBV6-5 with TRBJ2-5, with D uncertain. This CDR3 has 13 amino acids. Looked up from germline, CDR1 is MNHEY and CDR2 is SVGAGI. Trimming left V 6 bases short and J 1 base short, with 9 bases between. CDR3 loop: CASRPDGQETQYF. CDR3 bases: TGTGCCAGCAGGCCAGACGGCCAAGAGACCCAGTACTTC.

The chain carries TRBV7-2 and TRBJ2-7; 9 positions agree with TRBD1. With 4 bases clipped from V and 4 bases from J, the junction kept 5 bases outside the gene matches. CDR1 and CDR2 from the germline V gene are SGHTA and FQGNSA. There are 14 residues in the CDR3. CDR3 amino acids: CASSSLGQGYEQYF. The CDR3 nucleotides are TGTGCCAGCAGCTCCCTCGGACAGGGGTACGAGCAGTACTTC.

This chain joins TRBV10-3 and TRBJ1-5; 10 bases fit TRBD1. The V and J ends lost 0 bases and 2 bases, in that order; junction bases with no gene match: 1. Germline values: CDR1 ENHRY, CDR2 SYGVKD. The CDR3 covers 16 residues. The CDR3 spells CAISESGTGGNQPQHF. Written as DNA, the CDR3 is TGTGCCATCAGTGAGTCGGGGACAGGGGGCAATCAGCCCCAGCATTTT.